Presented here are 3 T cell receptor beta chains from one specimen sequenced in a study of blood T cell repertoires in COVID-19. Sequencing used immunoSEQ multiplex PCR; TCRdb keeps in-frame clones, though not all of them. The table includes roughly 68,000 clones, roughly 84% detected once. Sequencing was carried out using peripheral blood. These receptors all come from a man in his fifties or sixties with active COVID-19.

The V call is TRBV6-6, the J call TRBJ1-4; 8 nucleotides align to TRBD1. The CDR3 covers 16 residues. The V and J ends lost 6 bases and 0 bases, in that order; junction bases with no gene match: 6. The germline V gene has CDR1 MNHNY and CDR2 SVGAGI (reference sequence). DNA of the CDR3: TGTGCCAGCAGGTACAGGGGGACTACAACTAATGAAAAACTGTTTTTT. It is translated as CASRYRGTTTNEKLFF.

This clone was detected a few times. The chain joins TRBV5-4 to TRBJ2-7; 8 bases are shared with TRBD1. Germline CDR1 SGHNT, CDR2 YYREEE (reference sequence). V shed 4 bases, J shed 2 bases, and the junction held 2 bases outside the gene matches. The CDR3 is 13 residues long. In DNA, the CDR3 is TGTGCCAGCAGCAGGACAGGGACCTACGAGCAGTACTTC. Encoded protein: CASSRTGTYEQYF.

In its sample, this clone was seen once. The CDR3 sequence: CASGGTIGNQPQHF. The CDR3 DNA is TGTGCCAGCGGAGGTACTATCGGCAATCAGCCCCAGCATTTT. This chain uses TRBV6-5 with TRBJ1-5; no reliable D call. CDR3 size: 14 residues. Trimming took off 8 bases at V and 2 bases at J, with 13 bases between the two ends. Germline lookup yields CDR1 MNHEY and CDR2 SVGAGI.